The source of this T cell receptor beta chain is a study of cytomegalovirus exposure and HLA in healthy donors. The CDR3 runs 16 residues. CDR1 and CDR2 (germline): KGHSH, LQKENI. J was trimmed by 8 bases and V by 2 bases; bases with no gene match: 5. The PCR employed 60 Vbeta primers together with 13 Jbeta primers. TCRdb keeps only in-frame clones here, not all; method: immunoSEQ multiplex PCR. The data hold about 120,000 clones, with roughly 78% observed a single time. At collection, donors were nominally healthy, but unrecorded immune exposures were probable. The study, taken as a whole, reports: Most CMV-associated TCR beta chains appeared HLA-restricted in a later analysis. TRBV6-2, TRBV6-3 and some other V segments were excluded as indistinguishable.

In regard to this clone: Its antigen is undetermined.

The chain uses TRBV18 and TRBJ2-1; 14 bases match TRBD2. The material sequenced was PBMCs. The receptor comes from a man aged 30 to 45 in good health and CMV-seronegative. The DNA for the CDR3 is TGTGCCAGCTCACCAAACCCGGGACTAGCGGGAGATGAGCAGTTCTTC. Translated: CASSPNPGLAGDEQFF.